These 21 T cell receptor beta chains share one sample of origin, sequenced in a study of shared clonotypes between healthy human individuals. This table comes from immunoSEQ multiplex PCR, and its TCRdb copy is limited to in-frame clones, with some not included. The profile shows hundreds of thousands of clones, 90% to 97% of them singletons. The specimen was naive CD4+ T cells sorted from blood. The subset denotes: CD45RA+ positively selected. The receptor set was obtained from a woman aged 30 to 39 in good health.

The rearrangement joins TRBV2 to TRBJ2-4; a weak D match, TRBD2 (5 bases). CDR1 and CDR2 from the germline V gene are SNHLY and FYNNEI. The CDR3 runs 12 residues. V was trimmed by 3 bases and J by 8 bases, leaving 8 bases between them. DNA for the CDR3: TGTGCCAGCAGTGAGTCAGCGGACATTCAGTACTTC. Translated, it gives CASSESADIQYF.

The chain carries TRBV21-1 and TRBJ2-1; TRBD2, the D gene given by the table, was not confirmed from the DNA. TRBV21-1 is termed a pseudogene. The CDR3 loop spans 13 amino acids. CDR3 residues: CASSSGSICEQFF. The CDR3 DNA reads TGTGCCAGCAGTAGCGGGAGTATATGTGAGCAGTTCTTC.

The chain carries TRBV11-3 and TRBJ2-1, with TRBD2 matching 7 bases. The length of the CDR3 is 16 residues. Looked up from germline, CDR1 is SGHNT and CDR2 is YENEEA. V trimming: 0 bases; J trimming: 8 bases; junction bases outside the gene matches: 10. The CDR3 protein is CASSLELAVKRHEQFF. CDR3 nucleotide sequence: TGTGCCAGCAGCTTAGAGCTAGCGGTAAAGAGGCATGAGCAGTTCTTC.

The chain has TRBV27 and TRBJ1-3; D is ambiguous. CDR1 and CDR2 from the germline V gene are MNHEY and SMNVEV (reference sequence). The length of the CDR3 is 12 residues. The germline V and J ends were trimmed by 4 bases and 4 bases, with 5 bases remaining between them. CDR3 in amino acids: CASSSKGNTIYF. CDR3 coding DNA: TGTGCCAGCAGTTCTAAGGGAAACACCATATATTTT.

The chain uses TRBV5-4 and TRBJ2-3; D may be TRBD1 (6 bases). V lost 3 bases and J lost 4, with 12 bases in between. This CDR3 region has 14 residues. The V gene's germline CDR1 is SGHNT and CDR2 YYREEE (reference sequence). The CDR3 sequence is CASSSGQTPDTQYF. CDR3 DNA sequence: TGTGCCAGCAGCTCGGGACAAACACCAGATACGCAGTATTTT.

The rearrangement joins TRBV28 to TRBJ2-5, with 7 positions matching TRBD1. The J call could be wrong; TRBJ2-7 is a better fit for the DNA end. The CDR3 runs to 13 residues. Germline assignment: CDR1 MDHEN and CDR2 SYDVKM. The CDR3 region has the DNA TGTGCCACTAAGACAGGGACGGTTTACGAGCAGTACTTC. Translated, it gives CATKTGTVYEQYF.

The chain employs TRBV28 and TRBJ2-5, with 8 bases aligning to TRBD1. Judging by the DNA end, TRBJ2-7 fits better; the J call may be wrong. Germline values: CDR1 MDHEN, CDR2 SYDVKM. The CDR3 runs to 14 residues. The CDR3 reads CASTRTGSTYEQYF. The CDR3 region has the DNA TGTGCCAGCACCCGGACAGGGTCTACCTACGAGCAGTACTTC.

For the CDR3, the DNA is TGTGCCAGCAGTTTAGGCGTCAGGGGGGAGACCCAGTACTTC. This codes for CASSLGVRGETQYF. This chain links TRBV28 with TRBJ2-5, with TRBD1 identical over 7 bases. This CDR3 has 14 amino acids. Trimming cost V 2 bases and J 5 bases; bases outside gene matches: 5. Germline loops: CDR1 MDHEN, CDR2 SYDVKM.

This chain connects TRBV18 to TRBJ1-2; 8 positions agree with TRBD1. The junction had 10 bases not matched to a gene; V was cut back by 3 bases and J by 4 bases. Germline V gives CDR1 KGHSH, CDR2 LQKENI. The CDR3 consists of 16 residues. The DNA for the CDR3 is TGTGCCAGCTCACCTTCTTTAGCGACAGGGGCCTATGGCTACACCTTC. Encoded protein: CASSPSLATGAYGYTF.

The chain is built from TRBV11-2 and TRBJ2-5, with 7 bases fitting TRBD2. The CDR3 runs 15 residues. Germline loops: CDR1 SGHAT, CDR2 FQNNGV. V lost 1 base and J lost 6; bases outside the gene matches: 8. Written as DNA, the CDR3 is TGTGCCAGCAGCTTAGCCACCTGGGAGGGGAAGACCCAGTACTTC. As protein: CASSLATWEGKTQYF.

The chain joins TRBV10-1 to TRBJ2-3, with unresolved D. CDR3 length equals 14 residues. The ends were cut back, 0 bases at V and 4 bases at J, with 8 bases in the middle. The V gene's germline CDR1 is WNHNN and CDR2 SYGVQD (reference sequence). CDR3: CASSESGRPDTQYF. DNA of the CDR3: TGCGCCAGCAGTGAGTCAGGTCGACCAGATACGCAGTATTTT.

In this sample, this clone turned up once. The V gene is TRBV4-1, the J gene TRBJ2-2; TRBD1 matches 7 bases. J gave up 1 base and V 0 bases, and 8 bases lay outside the gene matches. This CDR3 spans 18 amino acids. Per germline, CDR1 MGHRA and CDR2 YSYEKL. The CDR3 nucleotides read TGCGCCAGCAGCCAAGACGGGAACAGGGGCCTGAACACCGGGGAGCTGTTTTTT. Its translation is CASSQDGNRGLNTGELFF.

J is TRBJ2-3 and V is TRBV14; 8 nucleotides match TRBD1. In germline, CDR1 is SGHDN, CDR2 FVKESK. J gave up 3 bases and V 1 base, and 6 bases lay outside the gene matches. CDR3 length: 16 amino acids. The CDR3 protein is CASSQGTGIATDTQYF. The CDR3 nucleotides read TGTGCCAGCAGCCAAGGGACAGGGATCGCTACAGATACGCAGTATTTT.

The CDR3 DNA is TGTGCCAGTAGCAAGGGGGCCGTGGACACTGAAGCTTTCTTT. Its translation: CASSKGAVDTEAFF. The V call is TRBV19, the J call TRBJ1-1, with TRBD1 matching 7 bases. Germline V gene data show CDR1 as LNHDA and CDR2 as SQIVND (reference sequence). The CDR3 covers 14 residues. V shed 6 bases, J shed 3 bases, and the junction held 7 bases outside the gene matches.

Only one count was recorded for this clone. This rearrangement joins TRBV5-4 to TRBJ2-7, with 11 bases aligning to TRBD2. CDR3 size: 18 residues. Germline CDR1 reads SGHNT; CDR2 reads YYREEE (reference sequence). With 0 bases clipped from V and 2 bases from J, the junction kept 10 bases outside the gene matches. CDR3 in amino acids: CASSLAAGLAVSTYEQYF. The CDR3 DNA reads TGTGCCAGCAGCTTGGCTGCGGGACTAGCGGTTAGTACCTACGAGCAGTACTTC.

The J gene is TRBJ1-1, the V gene TRBV10-3; possibly TRBD1 for D (5 bases). The CDR3 spans 13 residues. V lost 4 bases and J lost 3, with 9 bases in between. Germline CDR1 reads ENHRY; CDR2 reads SYGVKD. CDR3 region: CAISVDRDTEAFF. The CDR3 DNA reads TGTGCCATCAGTGTTGACAGAGACACTGAAGCTTTCTTT.

This sequence joins TRBV4-2 and TRBJ1-1, with D perhaps matching TRBD1 (6 bases). The CDR3 totals 16 residues. Germline V lookup: CDR1 LGHNA, CDR2 YNFKEQ. V dropped 7 bases and J dropped 0 bases, with 18 bases sitting between them. In DNA, the CDR3 is TGTGCCAGCACCGTAGAAGGGGGTAACATGAACACTGAAGCTTTCTTT. It yields the protein CASTVEGGNMNTEAFF.

The gene calls are TRBV28 and TRBJ2-1; the match to TRBD2 covers 12 bases. This CDR3 has 14 amino acids. CDR1 is MDHEN and CDR2 is SYDVKM in the germline V gene. V dropped 10 bases and J dropped 9; count of bases not matched to a gene: 10. CDR3 amino acids: CATRPKLAGGEQFF. The CDR3 bases are TGTGCCACCAGGCCCAAACTAGCGGGAGGTGAGCAGTTCTTC.

The chain is built from TRBV11-2 and TRBJ1-4, with TRBD1 as a possible D gene (6 bases). Deletions cut 1 base from V and 7 bases from J, with 16 bases between. The CDR3 is made up of 16 amino acids. Germline values: CDR1 SGHAT, CDR2 FQNNGV. The chain's CDR3 is CASSLVLGGAREKLFF. CDR3 coding DNA: TGTGCCAGCAGCTTAGTCCTTGGGGGGGCGCGTGAAAAACTGTTTTTT.

The chain uses TRBV13 and TRBJ2-7; D is possibly TRBD1 or TRBD2 (5 bases each). Trimming stripped 5 bases from V and 4 bases from J, with 30 bases between. This CDR3 spans 19 amino acids. Germline assignment: CDR1 PRHDT and CDR2 FYEKMQ (reference sequence). CDR3 nucleotide sequence: TGTGCCAGCAGCAATACCGGGGCCCCAGGAACTTTTTATCGGTACGAGCAGTACTTC. Protein product: CASSNTGAPGTFYRYEQYF. The entire variable domain, with the rest obtained from reference TRBV13 and TRBJ2-7, is as follows: AAGVIQSPRHLIKEKRETATLKCYPIPRHDTVYWYQQGPGQDPQFLISFYEKMQSDKGSIPDRFSAQQFSDYHSELNMSSLELGDSALYFCASSNTGAPGTFYRYEQYFGPGTRLTVT.

Here the CDR3 reads CASSTSGASYNEQFF. The CDR3, as DNA: TGCGCCAGCAGTACAAGCGGGGCCTCCTACAATGAGCAGTTCTTC. V is TRBV10-2 and J is TRBJ2-1; 7 nucleotides agree with TRBD2. CDR1 and CDR2 (germline): WSHSY, SAAADI. V lost 5 bases to trimming and J lost 0 bases; unmatched junction nucleotides: 4. The CDR3 covers 15 residues.